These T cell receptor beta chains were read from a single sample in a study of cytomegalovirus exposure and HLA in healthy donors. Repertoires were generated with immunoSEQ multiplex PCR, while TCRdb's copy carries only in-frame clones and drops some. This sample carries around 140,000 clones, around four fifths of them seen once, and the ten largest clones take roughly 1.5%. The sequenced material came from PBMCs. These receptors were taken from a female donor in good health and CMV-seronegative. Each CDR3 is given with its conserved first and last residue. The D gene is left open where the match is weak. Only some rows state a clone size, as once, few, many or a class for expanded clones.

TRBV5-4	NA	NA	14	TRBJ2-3	TGTGCCAGCAGCTTGTCCGGGAACGCAGATACGCAGTATTTT	CASSLSGNADTQYF
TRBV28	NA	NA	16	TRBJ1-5	TGTGCCAGCGGGCTGGGGGGGACCTTTTTCTATCAGCCCCAGCATTTT	CASGLGGTFFYQPQHF
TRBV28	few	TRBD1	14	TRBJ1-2	TGTGCCAGCGTCCGACAGGGGGCTAACTATGGCTACACCTTC	CASVRQGANYGYTF
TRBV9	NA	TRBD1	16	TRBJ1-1	TGTGCCAGCAGCGTAGGGGCAGGGGGCGCTAACACTGAAGCTTTCTTT	CASSVGAGGANTEAFF
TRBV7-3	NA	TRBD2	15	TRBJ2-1	TGTGCCAGCAGCTCTAGCGGGAGCCCCTACAATGAGCAGTTCTTC	CASSSSGSPYNEQFF
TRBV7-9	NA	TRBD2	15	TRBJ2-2	TGTTCCAGCCCCACTAGCGGGGAGAACACCGGGGAGCTGTTTTTT	CSSPTSGENTGELFF
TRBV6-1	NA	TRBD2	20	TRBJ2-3	TGTGCCAGCAGTGAAGCATTGGGACTAGCGGGAGTAGGGGGGCCAGATACGCAGTATTTT	CASSEALGLAGVGGPDTQYF
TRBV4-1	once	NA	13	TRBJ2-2	TGCGCCAGCAGCCAAGATAGATGGGGGGAGCTGTTTTTT	CASSQDRWGELFF
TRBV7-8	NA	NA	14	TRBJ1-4	TGTGCCAGCACCGACCCGGGGGGGTACGAAAAACTGTTTTTT	CASTDPGGYEKLFF
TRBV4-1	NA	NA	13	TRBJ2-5	TGCGCCAGCAGCCGCCGACATGGGGAGACCCAGTACTTC	CASSRRHGETQYF
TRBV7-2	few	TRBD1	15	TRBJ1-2	TGTGCCAGCAGCCTAGTAGGGGACAGGGAGGATGGCTACACCTTC	CASSLVGDREDGYTF
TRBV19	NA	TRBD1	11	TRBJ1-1	TGTGCCGGGAAACAGGGGACTGAAGCTTTCTTT	CAGKQGTEAFF
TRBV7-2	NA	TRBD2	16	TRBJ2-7	TGTGCCAGCAGCGCTAGGCCTCTACTAGCGGGAGGGGAGCAGTACTTC	CASSARPLLAGGEQYF
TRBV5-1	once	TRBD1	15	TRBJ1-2	TGCGCCAGCAGCTGGGGACAGGGGACCAACTATGGCTACACCTTC	CASSWGQGTNYGYTF
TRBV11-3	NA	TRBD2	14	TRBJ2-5	TGTGCCAGCAGCCCTAGCGGGAGTCCGGAGACCCAGTACTTC	CASSPSGSPETQYF
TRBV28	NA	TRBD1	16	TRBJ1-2	TGTGCCAGCAGTTTACTTCACAGGGGGACTAACTATGGCTACACCTTC	CASSLLHRGTNYGYTF
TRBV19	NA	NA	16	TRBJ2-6	TGTGCCAGTAGTATAGAGGTCGGGTCTGGGGCCAACGTCCTGACTTTC	CASSIEVGSGANVLTF
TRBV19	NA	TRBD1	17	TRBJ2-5	TGTGCCAGTAGTCGAAAACCGGGACAGTTTTTTGCAGAGACCCAGTACTTC	CASSRKPGQFFAETQYF
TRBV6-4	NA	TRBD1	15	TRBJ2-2	TGTGCCAGCAGTGACACAGGGGCGAACACCGGGGAGCTGTTTTTT	CASSDTGANTGELFF
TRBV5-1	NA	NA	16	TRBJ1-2	TGCGCCAGCAGCTTTGGGCCCGGCCAAGCTAACTATGGCTACACCTTC	CASSFGPGQANYGYTF
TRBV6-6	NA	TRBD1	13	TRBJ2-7	TGTGCCAGTCTCAGGGACAGCTCCTACGAGCAGTACTTC	CASLRDSSYEQYF
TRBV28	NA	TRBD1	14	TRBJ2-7	TGTGCCAGCACCCCGACAGGGGCGGGGTACGAGCAGTACTTC	CASTPTGAGYEQYF
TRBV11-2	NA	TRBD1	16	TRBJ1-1	TGTGCCAGCAGCCCGCGGACAGGGGGCGCAGGAACTGAAGCTTTCTTT	CASSPRTGGAGTEAFF
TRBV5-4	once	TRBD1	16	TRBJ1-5	TGTGCCAGCAGCACGCAGGGGGCCGAAGGCAATCAGCCCCAGCATTTT	CASSTQGAEGNQPQHF
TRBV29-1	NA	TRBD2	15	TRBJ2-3	TGCAGCGTTGGTGTAGCGGGAGGGAGCACAGATACGCAGTATTTT	CSVGVAGGSTDTQYF
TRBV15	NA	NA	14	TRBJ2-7	TGTGCCACCAGCAGAGCGTCTCTCTCCTACGAGCAGTACTTC	CATSRASLSYEQYF
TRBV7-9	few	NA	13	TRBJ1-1	TGTGCCAGCAGCCGCCGGGGGTACACTGAAGCTTTCTTT	CASSRRGYTEAFF
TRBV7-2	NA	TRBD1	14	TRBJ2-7	TGTGCCAGCAGCCGCGGGACAGGGCGCAACGAGCAGTACTTC	CASSRGTGRNEQYF
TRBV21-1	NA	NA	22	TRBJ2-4	TGTGCCAGCAGCCCTTCCTTTTCTGGACTAGACGGTTACGAGTCAGCCAAAAACATTCAGTACTTC	CASSPSFSGLDGYESAKNIQYF
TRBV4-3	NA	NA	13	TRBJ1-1	TGCGCCAGCAGCCAAGAGTACAGGGACGGAGCTTTCTTT	CASSQEYRDGAFF
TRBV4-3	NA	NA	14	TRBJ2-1	TGCGCCAGCAGCCCAACGACTCACTACAATGAGCAGTTCTTC	CASSPTTHYNEQFF
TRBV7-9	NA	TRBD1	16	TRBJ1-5	TGTTCCAGCAGCTTTTCCGGACAGGGGGGAGGACAGCCCCAGCATTTT	CSSSFSGQGGGQPQHF
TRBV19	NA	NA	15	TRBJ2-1	TGTGCCAGTAGTATTCTCGGCGTAATAAGCGATGAGCAGTTCTTC	CASSILGVISDEQFF
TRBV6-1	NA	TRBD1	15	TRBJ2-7	TGTGCCAGCAGTGAATCCGGGACAGGGGACTACGAGCAGTACTTC	CASSESGTGDYEQYF
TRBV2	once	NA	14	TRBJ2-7	TGTGCCAGCAGTGGGTCGCAGGGGTCCTACGAGCAGTACTTC	CASSGSQGSYEQYF
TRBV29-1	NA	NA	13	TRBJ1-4	TGCAGCGTTGCGACACTGTTTAATGAAAAACTGTTTTTT	CSVATLFNEKLFF
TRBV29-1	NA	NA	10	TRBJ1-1	TGCAGCGCGACAGTTACTGAAGCTTTCTTT	CSATVTEAFF
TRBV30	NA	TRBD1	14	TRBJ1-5	TGTGCCTGGAGTGTCGGGACAGGCAATCAGCCCCAGCATTTT	CAWSVGTGNQPQHF
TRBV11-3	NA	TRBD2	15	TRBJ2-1	TGTGCCAGCAGCGCCGGGACTAGCGGTCCCTATGAGCAGCTCTTC	CASSAGTSGPYEQLF
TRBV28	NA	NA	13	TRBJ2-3	TGTGCCAGCAGTCCCTTTAGCACAGATACGCAGTATTTT	CASSPFSTDTQYF
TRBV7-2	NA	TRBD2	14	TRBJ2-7	TGTGCCAGCAGCTTCCTAGCGGGAGGGGGGGAGCAGTACTTC	CASSFLAGGGEQYF
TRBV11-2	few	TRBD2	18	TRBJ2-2	TGTGCCAGCAGCTTAGGCCAGGGTCTAGCGGGGGACACCGGGGAGCTGTTTTTT	CASSLGQGLAGDTGELFF
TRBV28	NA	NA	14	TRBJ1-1	TGTGCCAGCAGGGAGTATGCAATGAACACTGAAGCTTTCTTT	CASREYAMNTEAFF
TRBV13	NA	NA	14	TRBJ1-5	TGTGCCAGCAGCTCCCGGACTGGCAATCAGCCCCAGCATTTT	CASSSRTGNQPQHF
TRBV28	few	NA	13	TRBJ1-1	TGTGCCAGCACCCCGACAGTGAACACTGAAGCTTTCTTT	CASTPTVNTEAFF
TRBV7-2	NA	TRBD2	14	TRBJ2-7	TGTGCCAGCAGCCCTTCGGGGGGGTTCTACGAGCAGTACTTC	CASSPSGGFYEQYF
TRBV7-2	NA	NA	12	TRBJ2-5	TGTGCCAGCAGCTTTAACCCGGGGACCCAGTACTTC	CASSFNPGTQYF
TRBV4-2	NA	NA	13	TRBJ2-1	TGTGCCAGCAGCCAAGACCGCGTAAATGAGCAGTTCTTC	CASSQDRVNEQFF
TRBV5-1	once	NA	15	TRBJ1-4	TGCGCCAGCAGCTTGGCCGCGGACATGACGGAAAAACTGTTTTTT	CASSLAADMTEKLFF
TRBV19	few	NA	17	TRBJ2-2	TGTGCCAGTACCGATCTCAGGGGGGCTAGTAACACCGGGGAGCTGTTTTTT	CASTDLRGASNTGELFF
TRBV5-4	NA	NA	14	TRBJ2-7	TGTGCCAGCAGCTTGGAAGCGGTTCACCACGAGCAGTACTTC	CASSLEAVHHEQYF
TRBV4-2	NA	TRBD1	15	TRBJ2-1	TGTGCCAGCAGCCAGCAGGGACAGATCTACAATGAGCAGTTCTTC	CASSQQGQIYNEQFF
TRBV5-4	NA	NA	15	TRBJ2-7	TGTGCCAGCAGCCGGGGTGGGGTCCCGGAGGACGAGCAGTACTTC	CASSRGGVPEDEQYF
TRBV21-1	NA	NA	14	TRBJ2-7	TGTGCCAGCAGCCCAGGCGGGAACTACTACGAGCAGTACTTC	CASSPGGNYYEQYF
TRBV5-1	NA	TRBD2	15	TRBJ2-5	TGCGCCAGCAGCTTGGGACTAGCGGGAGAAGAGACCCAGTACTTC	CASSLGLAGEETQYF
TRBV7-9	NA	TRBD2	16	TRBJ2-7	TGTGCCAGCAGCTTAGGGACTAGCGGGAGCTCCTACGAGCAGTACTTC	CASSLGTSGSSYEQYF
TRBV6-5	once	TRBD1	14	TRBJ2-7	TGTGCCAGCAGTGACAGGGCGAGCTCCTACGAGCAGTACTTC	CASSDRASSYEQYF
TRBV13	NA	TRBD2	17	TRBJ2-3	TGTGCCAGCAGCTTAGGGGTGACTAGCTCTTCTTTAGATACGCAGTATTTT	CASSLGVTSSSLDTQYF